The 5 T cell receptor beta chains in this list originate from one sample, sequenced in a study of tumor-infiltrating lymphocytes in primary liver carcinoma. A primer in the constant region served to generate TCR beta cDNA from 450 to 600 ng of total RNA. Libraries for TCR beta were built through three nested multiplex PCR rounds, which together made up a slightly modified ARM-PCR procedure. For 10 cycles apiece, the opening two PCR rounds ran with TRBV1-TRBV30 forward primers and a C-beta reverse primer. MiXCR, run by TCRdb on the multiplex PCR reads, gives a single entry per CDR3 protein. The data hold 320,000 or so distinct CDR3 sequences, with roughly two thirds observed a single time. They got blood RNA out of unsorted whole blood and also pulled out germline DNA. The sequenced sample consisted of peripheral blood. The receptor set was obtained from a man aged 40-55 years with primary liver carcinoma and hepatitis B virus infection.

With regard to this clonotype: The junction does not match germline at one end; this may be a read error. CDR3 sequence: CASSLVTKGYAEELFF. CDR3 nucleotides: TGTGCCAGCAGCTTAGTTACCAAGGGGTACGCCGAGGAGTTGTTTTTT. V usage is TRBV11-2 and J usage is TRBJ2-2; D might be TRBD1 (5 bases). Looked up from germline, CDR1 is SGHAT and CDR2 is FQNNGV. CDR3 size: 16 residues.

CDR3 sequence reads: CASSYGLGSVTDTQYF. The DNA of the CDR3 is TGTGCCAGCAGTTATGGGTTAGGGTCAGTCACAGATACGCAGTATTTT. This chain connects TRBV28 to TRBJ2-3; D not resolved. Germline assignment: CDR1 MDHEN and CDR2 SYDVKM. The V end was cut by 4 bases, the J end by 2 bases, with 16 bases between. CDR3 length: 16 amino acids. Using reference TRBV28 and TRBJ2-3 for the parts outside the CDR3, the full variable domain is DVKVTQSSRYLVKRTGEKVFLECVQDMDHENMFWYRQDPGLGLRLIYFSYDVKMKEKGDIPEGYSVSREKKERFSLILESASTNQTSMYLCASSYGLGSVTDTQYFGPGTRLTVL.

In this sample, this clonotype turned up many times. The chain couples TRBV28 to TRBJ2-1; 12 nucleotides line up with TRBD2. V lost 6 bases, J lost 4 bases, and 4 bases stayed unmatched. There are 15 residues in the CDR3. Germline CDR1 MDHEN, CDR2 SYDVKM. The CDR3 DNA reads as TGTGCCAGCAGCCCTACTAGCGGGAGGTACAATGAGCAGTTCTTC. Its protein is CASSPTSGRYNEQFF.

This clonotype was seen many times. This chain connects TRBV29-1 to TRBJ2-7; 9 nucleotides agree with TRBD1. This CDR3 spans 12 amino acids. Germline V gives CDR1 SQVTM, CDR2 ANQGSEA. The J segment lost 6 bases and the V segment lost 3 bases, leaving 3 bases of the junction unmatched. CDR3 nucleotides: TGCAGCGTTGAGGGGGACAGGGCCGAGCAGTACTTC. Translation gives CSVEGDRAEQYF.

J is TRBJ1-1 and V is TRBV29-1; perhaps TRBD1 as D (5 bases). V was pared by 5 bases and J by 3 bases, with 13 bases between. Germline CDR1 is SQVTM and CDR2 is ANQGSEA. The CDR3 extends over 13 amino acids. CDR3 loop: CSVNILQDTEAFF. The CDR3 DNA reads as TGCAGCGTTAATATCCTACAGGACACTGAAGCTTTCTTT.